This T cell receptor (beta chain) was observed in a study of T cells in narcolepsy. V dropped 5 bases and J dropped 1 base, with 14 bases sitting between them. The germline V gene has CDR1 SNHLY and CDR2 FYNNEI. This CDR3 contains 15 residues. Repertoires were generated with immunoSEQ multiplex PCR, while TCRdb's copy carries only in-frame clones and drops some. Of more than 25,000 clones listed, 75% to 85% are singletons. This clone was seen once. The sequencing sample was made of memory (CD45RA-) CD4+ T cells from blood. The chain is built from TRBV2 and TRBJ2-5; weak D call: TRBD1 (5 bases). The sequence derives from a human donor in good health. The CDR3 protein is CASSKGSGSQETQYF. The CDR3 nucleotides are TGTGCCAGCAGTAAGGGGTCAGGGTCCCAAGAGACCCAGTACTTC.